A selection of T cell receptor beta chains follows, all from one sample in a study of spatial heterogeneity in lung cancer. TCRdb processed the 5' RACE reads anew with MiXCR; each CDR3 protein has one entry. The sample holds approximately 12,000 distinct CDR3 sequences, around 10% seen once. The sequences come from lung tumor tissue, collected at surgery. All receptors derive from a female donor with early-stage non-small cell lung cancer. The conserved cysteine and the conserved F or W are not part of the CDR3 here. The D gene is left open where the match is weak. Clone size is not always given. Where it is, it says once, few, many or a class for expanded clones.

D: NA; length: 20; V: TRBV27; size: medium-sized; J: TRBJ1-4; CDR3: ASSLLAGADLSTLVGNEKLF
D: NA; length: 11; V: TRBV29-1; size: many; J: TRBJ1-6; CDR3: SVEEGARGPLH
D: NA; length: 13; V: TRBV7-9; size: NA; J: TRBJ1-6; CDR3: ASSPGGTRNSPLH
D: TRBD2; length: 12; V: TRBV5-6; size: many; J: TRBJ2-1; CDR3: ASSRLAAYNEQF
D: TRBD2; length: 14; V: TRBV27; size: many; J: TRBJ2-5; CDR3: ASSFYPAGGQETQY
D: TRBD1; length: 14; V: TRBV20-1; size: many; J: TRBJ2-6; CDR3: SALKGGAVGANVLT
D: NA; length: 12; V: TRBV5-4; size: many; J: TRBJ1-4; CDR3: ASSSGRGNEKLF
D: NA; length: 18; V: TRBV5-5; size: many; J: TRBJ2-7; CDR3: ASSWRLDRTQNPRSYEQY
D: NA; length: 10; V: TRBV11-2; size: many; J: TRBJ2-7; CDR3: ASSFVAYEQY
D: TRBD2; length: 10; V: TRBV29-1; size: medium-sized; J: TRBJ2-5; CDR3: SVRGGGETQY
D: TRBD1; length: 14; V: TRBV12-3/TRBV12-4; size: NA; J: TRBJ2-2; CDR3: ASSLGQGTNTGELF
D: NA; length: 10; V: TRBV27; size: medium-sized; J: TRBJ2-2; CDR3: ASSPMIGELF
D: TRBD1; length: 14; V: TRBV20-1; size: medium-sized; J: TRBJ1-2; CDR3: SAREERTGLNYGYT
D: NA; length: 11; V: TRBV10-3; size: many; J: TRBJ2-3; CDR3: AISREETDTQY
D: TRBD2; length: 13; V: TRBV6-2/TRBV6-3; size: many; J: TRBJ2-7; CDR3: ASGSYSGRGYEQY
D: NA; length: 13; V: TRBV3-1; size: few; J: TRBJ2-1; CDR3: ASSALGSSYNEQF
D: TRBD2; length: 12; V: TRBV6-5; size: few; J: TRBJ2-1; CDR3: ASSYRRGGHEQF
D: TRBD2; length: 14; V: TRBV6-5; size: many; J: TRBJ2-3; CDR3: ASSYRLAGVVDTQY